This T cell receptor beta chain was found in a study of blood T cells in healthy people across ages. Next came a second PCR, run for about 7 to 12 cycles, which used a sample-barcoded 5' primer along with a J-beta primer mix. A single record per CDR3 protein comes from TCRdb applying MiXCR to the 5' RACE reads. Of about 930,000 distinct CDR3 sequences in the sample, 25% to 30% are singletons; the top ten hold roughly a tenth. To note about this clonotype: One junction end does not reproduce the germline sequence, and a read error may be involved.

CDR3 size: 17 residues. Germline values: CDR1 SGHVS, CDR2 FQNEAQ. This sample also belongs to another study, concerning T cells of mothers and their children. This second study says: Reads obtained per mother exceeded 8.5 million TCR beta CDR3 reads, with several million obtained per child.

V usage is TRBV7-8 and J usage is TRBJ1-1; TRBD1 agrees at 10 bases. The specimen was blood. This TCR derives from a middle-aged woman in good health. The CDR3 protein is CTSSLVIWGQGRTEAFF. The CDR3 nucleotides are TGTACCAGCAGCTTAGTTATCTGGGGACAGGGGAGGACTGAAGCTTTCTTT.